The clone carrying this TCR beta chain has more than one count but fewer than ten. Its antigen is unidentified. These data are taken from a study of T-cell memory formation after mild COVID-19. Turning to the study itself: TCR clusters mostly belonged to single donors. Study-wide results and caveats: Clones contracting over day 15 to 85 were CD4/CD8 balanced, with later expanders leaning CD4+.

UMIs and sample barcodes were carried by the TCR alpha and TCR beta cDNA libraries that 5'RACE produced using constant-segment primers. TCRdb called the 5' RACE reads again in MiXCR, with one record for every CDR3 protein. The repertoire holds roughly 310,000 distinct CDR3 sequences, about a sixth seen once, with 22% in the top ten. The sequencing input was PBMCs or a T cell subset sorted from them (not recorded which). This receptor was taken from a young man who had mild COVID-19 (a few samples of this study predate the infection). Cell type and time point are not known.

CDR3 nucleotide sequence: TGTGCCAGCAGCCCCCTCGGGCAGACGAGCTCCTACAATGAGCAGTTCTTC. It specifies CASSPLGQTSSYNEQFF. The J gene is TRBJ2-1, the V gene TRBV9; unclear D gene. Trimming removed 4 bases from V and 0 bases from J, with 17 bases in between. Germline CDR1 is SGDLS and CDR2 is YYNGEE. CDR3 length equals 17 residues.